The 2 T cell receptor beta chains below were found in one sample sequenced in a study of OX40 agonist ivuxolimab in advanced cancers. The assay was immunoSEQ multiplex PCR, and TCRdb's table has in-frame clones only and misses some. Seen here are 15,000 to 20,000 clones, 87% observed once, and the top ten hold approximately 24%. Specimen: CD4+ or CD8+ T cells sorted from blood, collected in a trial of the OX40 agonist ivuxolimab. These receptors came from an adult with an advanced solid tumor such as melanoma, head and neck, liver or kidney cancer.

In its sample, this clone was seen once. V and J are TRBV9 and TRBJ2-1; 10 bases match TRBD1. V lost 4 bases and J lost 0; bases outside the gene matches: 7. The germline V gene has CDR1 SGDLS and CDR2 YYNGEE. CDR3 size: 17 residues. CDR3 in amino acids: CASSNRQGAVSYNEQFF. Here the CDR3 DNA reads TGTGCCAGCAGCAATAGACAGGGGGCGGTCTCCTACAATGAGCAGTTCTTC.

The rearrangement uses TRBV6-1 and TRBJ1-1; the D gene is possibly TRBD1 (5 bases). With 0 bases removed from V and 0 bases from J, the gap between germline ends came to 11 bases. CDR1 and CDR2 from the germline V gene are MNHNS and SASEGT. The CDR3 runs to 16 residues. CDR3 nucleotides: TGTGCCAGCAGTGAAGCGAGGCGGGGGATGAACACTGAAGCTTTCTTT. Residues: CASSEARRGMNTEAFF.